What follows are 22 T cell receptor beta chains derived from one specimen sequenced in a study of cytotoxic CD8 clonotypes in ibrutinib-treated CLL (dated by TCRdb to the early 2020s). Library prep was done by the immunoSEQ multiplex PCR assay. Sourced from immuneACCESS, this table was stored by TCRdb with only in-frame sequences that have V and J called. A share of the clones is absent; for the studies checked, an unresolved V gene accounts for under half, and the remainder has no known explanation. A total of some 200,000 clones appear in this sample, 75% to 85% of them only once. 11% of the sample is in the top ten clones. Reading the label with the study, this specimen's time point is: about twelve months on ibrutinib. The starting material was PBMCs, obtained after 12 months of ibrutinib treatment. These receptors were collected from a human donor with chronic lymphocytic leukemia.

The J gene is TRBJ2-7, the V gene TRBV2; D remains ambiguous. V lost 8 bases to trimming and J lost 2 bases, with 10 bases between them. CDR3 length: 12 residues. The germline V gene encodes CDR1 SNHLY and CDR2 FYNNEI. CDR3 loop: CASRQETYEQYF. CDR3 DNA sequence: TGTGCCAGCCGTCAGGAAACCTACGAGCAGTACTTC.

CDR3 amino acids: CASSYSEGLRNTIYF. The CDR3 region has the DNA TGTGCCAGCAGTTACTCCGAGGGTTTAAGAAACACCATATATTTT. The rearrangement joins TRBV6-6 to TRBJ1-3; D is ambiguous. The germline CDR1 and CDR2 sequences are MNHNY and SVGAGI (reference sequence). V was pared by 0 bases and J by 5 bases, with 11 bases between. This CDR3 comprises 15 residues.

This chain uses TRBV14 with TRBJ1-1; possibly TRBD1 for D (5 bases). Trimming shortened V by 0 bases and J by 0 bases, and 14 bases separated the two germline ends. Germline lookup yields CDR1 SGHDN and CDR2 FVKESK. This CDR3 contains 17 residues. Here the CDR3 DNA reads TGTGCCAGCAGCCAAGACTCTAAGGGGCTCATGAACACTGAAGCTTTCTTT. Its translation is CASSQDSKGLMNTEAFF.

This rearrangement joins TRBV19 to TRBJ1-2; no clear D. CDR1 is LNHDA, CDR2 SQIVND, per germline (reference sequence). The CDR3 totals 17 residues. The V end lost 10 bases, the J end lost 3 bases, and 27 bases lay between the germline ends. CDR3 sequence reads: CATSTMAGKWHDYGYTF. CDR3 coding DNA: TGTGCCACCTCAACCATGGCGGGGAAGTGGCACGACTATGGCTACACCTTC.

CDR3 in amino acids: CASSMTGWDIQYF. In DNA, the CDR3 is TGTGCCAGTAGTATGACAGGGTGGGACATTCAGTACTTC. The chain carries TRBV19 and TRBJ2-4, with TRBD1 identical over 7 bases. There are 13 residues in the CDR3. Germline assignment: CDR1 LNHDA and CDR2 SQIVND (reference sequence). The trim removed 3 bases at V and 8 bases at J, leaving 4 bases unmatched.

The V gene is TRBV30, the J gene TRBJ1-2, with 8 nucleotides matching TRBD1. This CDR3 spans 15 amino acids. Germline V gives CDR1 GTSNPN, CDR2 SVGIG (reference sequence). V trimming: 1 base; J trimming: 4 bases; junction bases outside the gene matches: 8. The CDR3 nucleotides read TGTGCCTGGAGTGACCCTACAGGGGGATTCTATGGCTACACCTTC. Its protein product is CAWSDPTGGFYGYTF.

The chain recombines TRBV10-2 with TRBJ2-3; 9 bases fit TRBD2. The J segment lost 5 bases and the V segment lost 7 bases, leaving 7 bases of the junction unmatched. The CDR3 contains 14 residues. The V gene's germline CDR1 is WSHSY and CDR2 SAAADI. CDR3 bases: TGCGCCAGCACGGGCGGGGGGGCTAGAGATACGCAGTATTTT. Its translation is CASTGGGARDTQYF.

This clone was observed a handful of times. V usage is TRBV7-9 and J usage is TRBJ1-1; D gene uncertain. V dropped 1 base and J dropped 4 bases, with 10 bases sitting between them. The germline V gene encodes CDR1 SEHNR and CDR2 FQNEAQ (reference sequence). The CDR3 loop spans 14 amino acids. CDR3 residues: CASSLVGVGTEAFF. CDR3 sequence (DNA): TGTGCCAGCAGCTTAGTCGGGGTGGGCACTGAAGCTTTCTTT.

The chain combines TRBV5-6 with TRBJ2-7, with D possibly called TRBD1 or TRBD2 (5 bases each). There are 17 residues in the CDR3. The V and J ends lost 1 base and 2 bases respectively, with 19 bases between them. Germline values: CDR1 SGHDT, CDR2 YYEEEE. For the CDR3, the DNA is TGTGCCAGCAGCTTGCGGAGGACGTTGGGGGTACCCTACGAGCAGTACTTC. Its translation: CASSLRRTLGVPYEQYF.

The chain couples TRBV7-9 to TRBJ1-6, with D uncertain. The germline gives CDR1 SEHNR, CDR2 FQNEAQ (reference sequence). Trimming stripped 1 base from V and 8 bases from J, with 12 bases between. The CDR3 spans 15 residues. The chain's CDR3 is CASSLEEGNYSPLHF. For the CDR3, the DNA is TGTGCCAGCAGCTTAGAAGAAGGGAACTATTCACCCCTCCACTTT.

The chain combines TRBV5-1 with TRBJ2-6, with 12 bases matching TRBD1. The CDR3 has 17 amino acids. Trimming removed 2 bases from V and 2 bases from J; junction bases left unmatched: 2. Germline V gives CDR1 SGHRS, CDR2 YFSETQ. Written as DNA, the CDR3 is TGCGCCAGCAGCTTTTGGGACAGGGGGCCTGGGGCCAACGTCCTGACTTTC. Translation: CASSFWDRGPGANVLTF.

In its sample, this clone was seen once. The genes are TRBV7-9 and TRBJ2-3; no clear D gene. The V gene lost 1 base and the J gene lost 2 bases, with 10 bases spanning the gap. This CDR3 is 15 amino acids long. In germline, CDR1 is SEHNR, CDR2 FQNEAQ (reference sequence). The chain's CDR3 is CASSLGGSATDTQYF. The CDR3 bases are TGTGCCAGCAGCTTAGGCGGCAGTGCCACAGATACGCAGTATTTT.

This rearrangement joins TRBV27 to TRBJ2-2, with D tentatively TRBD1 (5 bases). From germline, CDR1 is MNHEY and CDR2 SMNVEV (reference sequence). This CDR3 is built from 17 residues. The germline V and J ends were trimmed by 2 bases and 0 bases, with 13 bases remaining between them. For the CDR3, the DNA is TGTGCCAGCAGTTTAAGACAGAACCTCGCGAACACCGGGGAGCTGTTTTTT. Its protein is CASSLRQNLANTGELFF.

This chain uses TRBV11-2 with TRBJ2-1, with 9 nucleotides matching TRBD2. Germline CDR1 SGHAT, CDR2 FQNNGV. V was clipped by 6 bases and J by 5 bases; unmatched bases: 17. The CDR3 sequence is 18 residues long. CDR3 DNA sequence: TGTGCCAGCAGTCTAATAGGGATAGCGGGAGCTCGCCACAATGAGCAGTTCTTC. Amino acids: CASSLIGIAGARHNEQFF.

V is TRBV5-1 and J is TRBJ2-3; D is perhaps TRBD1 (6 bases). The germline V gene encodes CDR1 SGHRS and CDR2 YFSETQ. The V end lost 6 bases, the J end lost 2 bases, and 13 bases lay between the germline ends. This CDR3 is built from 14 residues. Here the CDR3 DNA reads TGCGCCAGCACCCCCGGACAGTACACAGATACGCAGTATTTT. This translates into CASTPGQYTDTQYF.

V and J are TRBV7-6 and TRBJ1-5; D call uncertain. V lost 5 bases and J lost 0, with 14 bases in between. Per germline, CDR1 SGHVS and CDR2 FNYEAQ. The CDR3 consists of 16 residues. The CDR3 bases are TGTGCCAGCAGCCCTGGGTCGGGCGATAGCAATCAGCCCCAGCATTTT. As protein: CASSPGSGDSNQPQHF.

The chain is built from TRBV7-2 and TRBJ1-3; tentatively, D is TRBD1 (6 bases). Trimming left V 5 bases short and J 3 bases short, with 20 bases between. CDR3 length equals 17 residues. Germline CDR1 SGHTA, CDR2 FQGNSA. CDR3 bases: TGTGCCAGCAGCCCAAGGGGGGCTGCGAAGGGTGGAAACACCATATATTTT. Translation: CASSPRGAAKGGNTIYF.

CDR3 in amino acids: CASSRQIYGYTF. CDR3 nucleotides: TGTGCCAGCAGTAGACAGATCTATGGCTACACCTTC. This rearrangement joins TRBV5-6 to TRBJ1-2; possibly TRBD1 for D (5 bases). V was pared by 5 bases and J by 4 bases, with 9 bases between. CDR1 is SGHDT, CDR2 YYEEEE, per germline. The CDR3 sequence is 12 residues long.

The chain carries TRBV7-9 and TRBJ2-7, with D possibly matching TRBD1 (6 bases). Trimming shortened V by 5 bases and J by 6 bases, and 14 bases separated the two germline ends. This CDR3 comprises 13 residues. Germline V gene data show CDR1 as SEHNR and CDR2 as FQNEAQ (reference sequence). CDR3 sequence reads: CASSPGQYGEQYF. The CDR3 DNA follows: TGTGCCAGCAGCCCAGGACAGTACGGCGAGCAGTACTTC.

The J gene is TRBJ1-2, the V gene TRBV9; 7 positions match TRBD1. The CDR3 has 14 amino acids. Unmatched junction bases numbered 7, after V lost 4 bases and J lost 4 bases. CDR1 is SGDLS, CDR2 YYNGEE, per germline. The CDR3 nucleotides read TGTGCCAGCAGCCCCAACAGGGGTACCTATGGCTACACCTTC. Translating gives CASSPNRGTYGYTF.

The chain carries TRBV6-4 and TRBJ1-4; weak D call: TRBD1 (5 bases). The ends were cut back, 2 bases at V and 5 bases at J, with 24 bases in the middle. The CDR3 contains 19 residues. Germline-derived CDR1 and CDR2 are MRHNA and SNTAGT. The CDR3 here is CASSDKNPPGGALNEKLFF. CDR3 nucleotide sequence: TGTGCCAGCAGTGACAAGAATCCCCCCGGAGGGGCCCTAAATGAAAAACTGTTTTTT.

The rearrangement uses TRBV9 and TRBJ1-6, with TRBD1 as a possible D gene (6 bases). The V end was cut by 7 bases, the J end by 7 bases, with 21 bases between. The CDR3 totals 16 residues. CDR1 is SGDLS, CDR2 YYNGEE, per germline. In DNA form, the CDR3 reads TGTGCCAGCGCCCCCCATGTGGACAGAACCAATTCACCCCTCCACTTT. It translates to CASAPHVDRTNSPLHF.